Presented here are 24 T cell receptor beta chains from one specimen sequenced in a study of T cells after yellow fever vaccination. TCRdb itself ran the 5' RACE reads through MiXCR, one entry per CDR3 protein. The sample contains over 250,000 distinct CDR3 sequences, around 4.9% of which appear only once. The sample was CD4+ T cells sorted from PBMCs, taken on the day of the yellow fever booster vaccination. The receptors stem from a man aged 18 to 35 who received the YFV17D yellow fever vaccine.

This clonotype turned up a few times. The rearrangement uses TRBV9 and TRBJ2-2; the match to TRBD1 covers 8 bases. J gave up 1 base and V 0 bases, and 2 bases lay outside the gene matches. Per germline, CDR1 SGDLS and CDR2 YYNGEE. This CDR3 spans 16 amino acids. The CDR3 loop reads CASSVGGTGNTGELFF. CDR3 DNA sequence: TGTGCCAGCAGCGTAGGGGGGACAGGGAACACCGGGGAGCTGTTTTTT.

This clonotype was recorded a few times. V is TRBV7-3 and J is TRBJ2-2; 15 bases match TRBD2. CDR3 length: 20 amino acids. The V gene's germline CDR1 is SGHTA and CDR2 FQGTGA. The V segment lost 5 bases and the J segment 5 bases; nucleotides outside the gene matches: 15. CDR3 sequence: CASSLQPGLAGGSVTGELFF. The CDR3 bases are TGTGCCAGCAGCCTCCAGCCGGGACTAGCGGGGGGCTCGGTGACCGGGGAGCTGTTTTTT.

J is TRBJ1-5 and V is TRBV4-1; D is unclear. The V gene's germline CDR1 is MGHRA and CDR2 YSYEKL. The CDR3 length is 13 residues. V lost 4 bases to trimming and J lost 8 bases, with 12 bases between them. CDR3 protein: CASSLFILEPQHF. In nucleotides, the CDR3 is TGCGCCAGCAGCCTATTCATTCTTGAGCCCCAGCATTTT.

The CDR3 region has the DNA TGCGCCAGCAGCCAAGATCTAGGAGAGCAGTACTTC. This gives the protein CASSQDLGEQYF. The chain carries TRBV4-1 and TRBJ2-7; D not resolved. V lost 0 bases and J 7 bases, leaving 7 bases between the germline ends. The CDR3 totals 12 residues. In germline, CDR1 is MGHRA, CDR2 YSYEKL.

The genes are TRBV3-1 and TRBJ1-4, with D maybe TRBD1 (6 bases). Germline CDR1 LGHDT, CDR2 YNNKEL (reference sequence). V lost 3 bases and J lost 8, with 13 bases in between. The CDR3 length is 14 residues. This CDR3 reads CASSQQGSEEKLFF. For the CDR3, the DNA is TGTGCCAGCAGCCAGCAGGGGTCGGAGGAAAAACTGTTTTTT.

The chain uses TRBV2 and TRBJ1-1, with D perhaps matching TRBD1 (5 bases). Germline V gene data show CDR1 as SNHLY and CDR2 as FYNNEI. This CDR3 has 12 residues. Trimming took off 6 bases at V and 10 bases at J, with 15 bases between the two ends. CDR3 sequence (DNA): TGTGCCAGCAGGACGGGGCTGGAGGGAGCTTTCTTT. As protein: CASRTGLEGAFF.

This clonotype came up many times. The chain links TRBV12-3 or TRBV12-4 to TRBJ1-2; TRBD1 agrees at 7 bases. This CDR3 comprises 13 residues. Losses at the gene ends were 5 bases for V and 4 bases for J; bases not matched to a gene: 4. CDR3 protein: CASSEQGVYGYTF. CDR3 DNA sequence: TGTGCCAGCAGTGAGCAGGGGGTCTATGGCTACACCTTC.

This clonotype was seen repeatedly, ten times or more. The chain has TRBV5-1 and TRBJ1-1; D remains unclear. In germline, CDR1 is SGHRS, CDR2 YFSETQ. V gave up 1 base and J gave up 2 bases, with 6 bases separating them. This CDR3 has 13 amino acids. The CDR3 DNA sequence: TGCGCCAGCAGCTTGTTGGCCAACACTGAAGCTTTCTTT. It is translated as CASSLLANTEAFF.

This clonotype was seen ten or more times. This sequence joins TRBV25-1 and TRBJ1-4; the D gene is possibly TRBD1 (6 bases). V shed 6 bases and J shed 4 bases, with 15 bases lying between them. The CDR3 sequence is 15 residues long. Looked up from germline, CDR1 is MGHDK and CDR2 is SYGVNS. The CDR3 reads CASSGRQVINEKLFF. In DNA, the CDR3 is TGTGCCAGCAGCGGGAGACAGGTGATTAATGAAAAACTGTTTTTT.

This chain links TRBV12-3 or TRBV12-4 with TRBJ2-2; TRBD2 matches 7 bases. The CDR3 is made up of 12 amino acids. The ends lost 6 bases at V and 11 bases at J; junction bases unmatched: 6. The CDR3 here is CASSPGEGELFF. The CDR3, as DNA: TGTGCCAGCAGCCCCGGGGAGGGTGAGCTGTTTTTT.

There are many counts of this clonotype. The chain employs TRBV7-9 and TRBJ1-1, with TRBD1 identical over 9 bases. Germline loops: CDR1 SEHNR, CDR2 FQNEAQ (reference sequence). The CDR3 extends over 14 amino acids. V was clipped by 5 bases and J by 7 bases; unmatched bases: 8. The CDR3 DNA reads as TGTGCCAGCAGCCTAACAGGGGGCGAGGGTGAAGCTTTCTTT. Protein: CASSLTGGEGEAFF.

This clonotype was recorded many times. V gene TRBV7-9 combines with J gene TRBJ2-5; the D call may be TRBD1 or TRBD2 (5 bases each). Germline-derived CDR1 and CDR2 are SEHNR and FQNEAQ (reference sequence). The CDR3 consists of 15 residues. Trimming removed 5 bases from V and 4 bases from J, with 17 bases in between. DNA of the CDR3: TGTGCCAGCAGCCTGCGTGGTCCGAGGGGAGAGACCCAGTACTTC. It specifies CASSLRGPRGETQYF. Full variable domain (rest looked up from reference TRBV7-9 and TRBJ2-5): DTGVSQNPRHKITKRGQNVTFRCDPISEHNRLYWYRQTLGQGPEFLTYFQNEAQLEKSRLLSDRFSAERPKGSFSTLEIQRTEQGDSAMYLCASSLRGPRGETQYFGPGTRLLVL.

This clonotype has a count of ten or more. This chain links TRBV12-3 or TRBV12-4 with TRBJ2-2; 7 bases agree with TRBD1. The length of the CDR3 is 13 residues. V dropped 7 bases and J dropped 5; count of bases not matched to a gene: 4. This CDR3 reads CASNIRGTGELFF. The CDR3 nucleotides are TGTGCCAGCAATATCAGGGGGACCGGGGAGCTGTTTTTT.

This clonotype has more than one count but fewer than ten. The chain links TRBV6-5 to TRBJ1-2; D ambiguous. V was pared by 0 bases and J by 2 bases, with 10 bases between. CDR1 and CDR2 from the germline V gene are MNHEY and SVGAGI. The CDR3 sequence is 15 residues long. CDR3 DNA sequence: TGTGCCAGCAGTTACTCAATGACTCTAAACTATGGCTACACCTTC. It yields the protein CASSYSMTLNYGYTF.

This clonotype has ten or more counts. The chain joins TRBV11-2 to TRBJ2-5; D is uncertain. Germline V gene lookup returns CDR1 SGHAT and CDR2 FQNNGV. V was trimmed by 4 bases and J by 5 bases, leaving 11 bases between them. The CDR3 has 13 residues. CDR3 nucleotides: TGTGCCAGCAGCTCCTCCGTGGTGGAGACCCAGTACTTC. Its protein product is CASSSSVVETQYF.

This clonotype turned up a few times. This chain connects TRBV4-2 to TRBJ2-2; no reliable D call. V lost 0 bases and J 0 bases, leaving 5 bases between the germline ends. CDR1 and CDR2 (germline): LGHNA, YNFKEQ. The CDR3 extends over 15 amino acids. The CDR3 loop is CASSQEHTNTGELFF. The CDR3 nucleotides are TGTGCCAGCAGCCAAGAGCACACGAACACCGGGGAGCTGTTTTTT.

This clonotype was counted ten times or more. The V gene is TRBV5-1, the J gene TRBJ2-2; unclear D gene. This CDR3 has 14 residues. CDR1 is SGHRS, CDR2 YFSETQ, per germline. V gave up 1 base and J gave up 1 base, with 5 bases separating them. The CDR3 coding sequence is TGCGCCAGCAGCTTGTTCGAGAACACCGGGGAGCTGTTTTTT. This gives the protein CASSLFENTGELFF.

The V call is TRBV6-1, the J call TRBJ1-1; a possible D gene is TRBD1 (5 bases). Germline CDR1 is MNHNS and CDR2 is SASEGT. Deletions cut 7 bases from V and 5 bases from J, with 20 bases between. The CDR3 loop spans 15 amino acids. CDR3 protein: CASMKRGGVWTEAFF. CDR3 coding DNA: TGTGCCAGCATGAAACGCGGGGGGGTGTGGACTGAAGCTTTCTTT.

The V call is TRBV21-1, the J call TRBJ2-7. TRBV21-1 is recorded as a pseudogene. The CDR3 totals 13 residues. The CDR3 nucleotides read TGTGCCAGCAGCACCGACGGGGCCTACGAGCAGTACGTC. It translates to CASSTDGAYEQYV.

This rearrangement joins TRBV14 to TRBJ1-6; D possibly corresponds to TRBD1 (6 bases). The CDR3 consists of 15 residues. Trimming took 0 bases from V and 7 from J, leaving 10 bases between them. CDR1 is SGHDN, CDR2 FVKESK, per germline. The CDR3 loop reads CASSQDIRGNSPLHF. The DNA for the CDR3 is TGTGCCAGCAGCCAAGATATCAGGGGCAATTCACCCCTCCACTTT.

This clonotype showed up many times. V gene TRBV10-3 combines with J gene TRBJ1-2, with 8 bases matching TRBD1. Germline CDR1 reads ENHRY; CDR2 reads SYGVKD. V shed 10 bases, J shed 2 bases, and the junction held 6 bases outside the gene matches. This CDR3 contains 13 residues. This CDR3 reads CASTGQENYGYTF. The CDR3 region has the DNA TGTGCCAGCACGGGACAGGAAAACTATGGCTACACCTTC.

This clonotype was observed a few times. The CDR3 DNA sequence: TGTGCCAGTAGTATCCGGACCATTCTGGACGAGCAGTACTTC. Protein product: CASSIRTILDEQYF. This chain joins TRBV19 and TRBJ2-7; no clear D. This CDR3 region has 14 residues. The V and J ends lost 3 bases and 5 bases respectively, with 14 bases between them. The V gene's germline CDR1 is LNHDA and CDR2 SQIVND (reference sequence).

There are many counts of this clonotype. The chain has TRBV7-2 and TRBJ2-5; 9 positions agree with TRBD2. V dropped 5 bases and J dropped 2; count of bases not matched to a gene: 3. This CDR3 contains 14 residues. Germline CDR1 reads SGHTA; CDR2 reads FQGNSA. CDR3 region: CASSLLAGQETQYF. The CDR3 DNA reads TGTGCCAGCAGCCTTCTAGCGGGGCAAGAGACCCAGTACTTC.

The chain recombines TRBV9 with TRBJ1-3; TRBD1 agrees at 9 bases. This CDR3 is 16 amino acids long. Germline assignment: CDR1 SGDLS and CDR2 YYNGEE. Trimming removed 4 bases from V and 4 bases from J; junction bases left unmatched: 9. The CDR3 coding sequence is TGTGCCAGCAGCAGCCGGGACAGGGCTTCCGGAAACACCATATATTTT. This sequence encodes CASSSRDRASGNTIYF. The entire variable domain, with the rest obtained from reference TRBV9 and TRBJ1-3, is as follows: DSGVTQTPKHLITATGQRVTLRCSPRSGDLSVYWYQQSLDQGLQFLIQYYNGEERAKGNILERFSAQQFPDLHSELNLSSLELGDSALYFCASSSRDRASGNTIYFGEGSWLTVV.